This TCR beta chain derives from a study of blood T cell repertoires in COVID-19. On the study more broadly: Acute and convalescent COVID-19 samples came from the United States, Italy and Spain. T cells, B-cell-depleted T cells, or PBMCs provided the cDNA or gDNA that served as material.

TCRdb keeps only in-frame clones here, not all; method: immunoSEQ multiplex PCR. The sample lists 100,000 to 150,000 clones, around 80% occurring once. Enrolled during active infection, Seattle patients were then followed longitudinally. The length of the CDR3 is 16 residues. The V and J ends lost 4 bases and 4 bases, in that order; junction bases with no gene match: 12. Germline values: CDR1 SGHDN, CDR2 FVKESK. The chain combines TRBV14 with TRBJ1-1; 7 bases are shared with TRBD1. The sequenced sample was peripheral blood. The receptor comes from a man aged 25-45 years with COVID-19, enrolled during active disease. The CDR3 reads CASSRQTGEATTEAFF. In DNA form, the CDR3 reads TGTGCCAGCAGCCGCCAAACAGGGGAGGCGACCACTGAAGCTTTCTTT.